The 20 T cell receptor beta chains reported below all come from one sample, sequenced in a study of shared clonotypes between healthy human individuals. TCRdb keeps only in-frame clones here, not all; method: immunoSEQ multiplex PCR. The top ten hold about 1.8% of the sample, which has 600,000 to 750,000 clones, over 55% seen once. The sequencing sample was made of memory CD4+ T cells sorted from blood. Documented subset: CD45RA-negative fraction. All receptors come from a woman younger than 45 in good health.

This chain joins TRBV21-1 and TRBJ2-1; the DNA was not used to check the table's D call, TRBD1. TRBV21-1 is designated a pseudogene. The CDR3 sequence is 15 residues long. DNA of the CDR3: TGTGCCAGCAGCAGCGGACAGACTCCCTACAATGAGCAGTTCTTC. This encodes CASSSGQTPYNEQFF.

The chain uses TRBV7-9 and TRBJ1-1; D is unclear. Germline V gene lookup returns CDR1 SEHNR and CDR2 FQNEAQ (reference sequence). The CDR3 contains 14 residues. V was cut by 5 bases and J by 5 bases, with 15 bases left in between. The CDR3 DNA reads TGTGCCAGCAGCCTTAACCCGGACGCAACTGAAGCTTTCTTT. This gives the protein CASSLNPDATEAFF.

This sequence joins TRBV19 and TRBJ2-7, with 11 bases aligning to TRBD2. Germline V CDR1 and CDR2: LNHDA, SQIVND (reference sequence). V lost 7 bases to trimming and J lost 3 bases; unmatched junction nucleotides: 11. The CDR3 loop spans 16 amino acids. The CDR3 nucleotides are TGTGCCAGTACCGCCCGCCCGGGACTAGCGGACTACGAGCAGTACTTC. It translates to CASTARPGLADYEQYF.

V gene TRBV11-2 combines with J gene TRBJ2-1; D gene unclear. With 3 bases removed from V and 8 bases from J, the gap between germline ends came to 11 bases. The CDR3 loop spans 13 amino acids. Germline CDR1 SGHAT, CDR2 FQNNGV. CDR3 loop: CASSLAGTDEQFF. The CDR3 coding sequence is TGTGCCAGCAGCTTGGCCGGTACGGATGAGCAGTTCTTC.

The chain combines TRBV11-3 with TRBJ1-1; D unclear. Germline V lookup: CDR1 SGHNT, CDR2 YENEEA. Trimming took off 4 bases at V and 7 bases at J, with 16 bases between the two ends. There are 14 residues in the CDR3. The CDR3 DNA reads TGTGCCAGCAGCTCTAGAGGAGGAACGCGTGAAGCTTTCTTT. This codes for CASSSRGGTREAFF.

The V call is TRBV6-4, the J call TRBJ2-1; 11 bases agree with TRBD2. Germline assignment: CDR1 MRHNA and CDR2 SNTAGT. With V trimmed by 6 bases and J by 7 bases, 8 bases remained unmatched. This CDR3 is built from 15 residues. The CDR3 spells CASSDTSGSFNEQFF. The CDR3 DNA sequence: TGTGCCAGCAGCGATACTAGCGGGAGTTTTAATGAGCAGTTCTTC.

The CDR3 sequence is CASSSTRGLPQETQYF. The DNA of the CDR3 is TGCGCCAGCAGTTCTACGAGGGGGCTTCCCCAAGAGACCCAGTACTTC. This chain uses TRBV10-1 with TRBJ2-5; 7 bases agree with TRBD1. Germline assignment: CDR1 WNHNN and CDR2 SYGVQD (reference sequence). This CDR3 has 16 residues. J lost 1 base, V lost 5 bases, and 10 bases had no gene match.

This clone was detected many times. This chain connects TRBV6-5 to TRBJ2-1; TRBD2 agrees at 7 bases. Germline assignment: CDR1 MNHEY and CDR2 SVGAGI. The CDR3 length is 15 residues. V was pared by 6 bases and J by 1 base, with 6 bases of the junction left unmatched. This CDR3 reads CASSKQRDSYNEQFF. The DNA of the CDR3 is TGTGCCAGCAGCAAACAGCGGGATTCCTACAATGAGCAGTTCTTC.

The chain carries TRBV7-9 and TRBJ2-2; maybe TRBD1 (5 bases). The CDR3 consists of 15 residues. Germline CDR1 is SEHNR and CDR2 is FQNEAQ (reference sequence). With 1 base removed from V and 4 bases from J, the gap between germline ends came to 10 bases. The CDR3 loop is CASSLGRVPTGELFF. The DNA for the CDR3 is TGTGCCAGCAGCTTAGGCAGGGTTCCCACCGGGGAGCTGTTTTTT.

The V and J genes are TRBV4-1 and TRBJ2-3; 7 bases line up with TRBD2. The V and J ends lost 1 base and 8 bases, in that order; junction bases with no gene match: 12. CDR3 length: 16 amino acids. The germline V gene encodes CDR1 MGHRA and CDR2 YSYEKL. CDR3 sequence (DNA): TGCGCCAGCAGCCAAGGTCTAGGGCAGGGAGGGCGTACGCAGTATTTT. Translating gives CASSQGLGQGGRTQYF.

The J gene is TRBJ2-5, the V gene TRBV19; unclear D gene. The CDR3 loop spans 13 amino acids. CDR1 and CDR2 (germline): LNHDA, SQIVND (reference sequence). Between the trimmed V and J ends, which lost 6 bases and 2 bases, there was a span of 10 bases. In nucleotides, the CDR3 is TGTGCCAGTAGAGGAAGGGTTCAAGAGACCCAGTACTTC. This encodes CASRGRVQETQYF.

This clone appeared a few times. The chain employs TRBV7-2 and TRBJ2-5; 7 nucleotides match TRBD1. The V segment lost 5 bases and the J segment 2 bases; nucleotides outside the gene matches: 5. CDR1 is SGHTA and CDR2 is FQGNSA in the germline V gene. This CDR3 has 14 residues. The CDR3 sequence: CASSPSGQQETQYF. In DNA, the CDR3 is TGTGCCAGCAGCCCCTCGGGACAGCAAGAGACCCAGTACTTC.

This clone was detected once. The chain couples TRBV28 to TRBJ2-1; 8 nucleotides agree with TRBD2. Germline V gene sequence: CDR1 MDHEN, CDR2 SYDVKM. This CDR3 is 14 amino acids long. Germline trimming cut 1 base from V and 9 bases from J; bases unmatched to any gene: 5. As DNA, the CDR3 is TGTGCCAGCAGTTTATTTGGCGGGAGGACTGAGCAGTTCTTC. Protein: CASSLFGGRTEQFF.

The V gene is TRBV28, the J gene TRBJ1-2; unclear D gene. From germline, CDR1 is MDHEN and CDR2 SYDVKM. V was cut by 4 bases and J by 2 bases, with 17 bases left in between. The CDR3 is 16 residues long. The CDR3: CASSSRYWFGNYGYTF. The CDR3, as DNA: TGTGCCAGCAGTTCACGGTACTGGTTTGGGAACTATGGCTACACCTTC.

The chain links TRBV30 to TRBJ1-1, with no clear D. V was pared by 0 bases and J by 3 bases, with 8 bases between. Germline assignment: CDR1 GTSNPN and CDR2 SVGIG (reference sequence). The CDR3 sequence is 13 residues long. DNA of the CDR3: TGTGCCTGGAGTGTAGATAGGTACACTGAAGCTTTCTTT. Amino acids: CAWSVDRYTEAFF. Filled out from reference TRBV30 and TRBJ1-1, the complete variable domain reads SQTIHQWPATLVQPVGSPLSLECTVEGTSNPNLYWYRQAAGRGLQLLFYSVGIGQISSEVPQNLSASRPQDRQFILSSKKLLLSDSGFYLCAWSVDRYTEAFFGQGTRLTVV.

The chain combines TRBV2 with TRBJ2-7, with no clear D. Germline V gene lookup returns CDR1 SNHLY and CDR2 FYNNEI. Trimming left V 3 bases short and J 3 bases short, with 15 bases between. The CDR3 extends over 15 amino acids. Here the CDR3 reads CASSEYSVSFYEQYF. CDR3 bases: TGTGCCAGCAGTGAGTATAGTGTTTCCTTCTACGAGCAGTACTTC.

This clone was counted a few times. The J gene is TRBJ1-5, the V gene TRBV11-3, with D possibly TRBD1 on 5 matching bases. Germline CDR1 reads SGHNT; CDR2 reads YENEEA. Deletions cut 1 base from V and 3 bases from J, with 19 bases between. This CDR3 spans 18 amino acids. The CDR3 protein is CASSLGGRDVLFNQPQHF. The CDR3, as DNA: TGTGCCAGCAGCTTAGGGGGACGGGACGTCCTCTTCAATCAGCCCCAGCATTTT.

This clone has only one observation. CDR3 sequence reads: CASGHSGNTIYF. DNA of the CDR3: TGTGCCAGCGGACACTCTGGAAACACCATATATTTT. The chain uses TRBV14 and TRBJ1-3, with D maybe TRBD1 (5 bases). CDR1 SGHDN and CDR2 FVKESK come from the germline V gene. The CDR3 runs to 12 residues. Trimming cost V 8 bases and J 0 bases, with 5 bases left between them.

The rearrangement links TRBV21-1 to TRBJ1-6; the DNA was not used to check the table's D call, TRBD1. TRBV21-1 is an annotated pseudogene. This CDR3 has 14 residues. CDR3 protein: CASSRDRDNSPLHF. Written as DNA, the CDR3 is TGTGCCAGCAGCCGGGACAGGGATAATTCACCCCTCCACTTT.

As DNA, the CDR3 is TGCGCCAGCAGTATGGCGGGGACCTCCTACGAGCAGTACTTC. Residues: CASSMAGTSYEQYF. The chain uses TRBV5-1 and TRBJ2-7; a weak D match, TRBD2 (6 bases). Germline-derived CDR1 and CDR2 are SGHRS and YFSETQ. V was trimmed by 5 bases and J by 0 bases, leaving 12 bases between them. The CDR3 runs 14 residues.